The text below deals with one TCR beta chain. Its specific antigen is unknown. Within one base of it there is no much larger clone, and no base qualities were kept. The data stem from a study of blood T cell repertoires in COVID-19 (dated by TCRdb to the early 2020s). About the study as a whole: Samples from collaborators originated in the United States, Italy and Spain and spanned both the acute and convalescent phases of COVID-19. Where HLA class I and class II types were available, the types were taken from metadata supplied by the sample provider, not from assay-based typing. The repertoires were made available in a free public database intended to serve as a resource for research on the immune response to SARS-CoV-2. The prospective study material was composed of cDNA or gDNA derived from T cells, B-cell-depleted T cells, or PBMCs. Deeply sampled blood TCRbeta repertoires from subjects exposed to, actively infected with, or recovered from COVID-19 were included in the dataset. Nearly every sample came with metadata listing a de-identified subject ID, COVID-19 status, age in years and sex. The samples were drawn from two sources: the first 160 participants of the ongoing ImmuneRACE study, and over 1,000 subjects contributed by 6 global collaborators.

TCRbeta CDR3 regions were amplified from genomic DNA by means of the immunoSEQ Assay, a bias-controlled multiplex PCR. On the authors' methods: The number of nucleated cells in each sample was estimated by amplification of reference gene primers within the assay. Sequence reads were collapsed and filtered to measure the absolute abundance of every unique TCRbeta CDR3 rearrangement. For each sample, productive Simpson clonality was calculated as the square root of Simpson's diversity index across productive rearrangements. TCRdb carries this immuneACCESS record with in-frame sequences only. Its versions omit some clonotypes, under half of them owing to an unresolved V gene in the studies checked, with the rest unexplained. V and J calls and clone size are given by that table; D and trimming were obtained from the DNA. Recorded for this sample are 250,000 to 350,000 clones; 70% to 85% of them occurred a single time. The ten largest clones represent roughly 1.5% of the sample.

In Seattle, one collaborating source enrolled patients while the infection was active and tracked those patients longitudinally over the course of disease. Collaborating institutions collected whole blood in K2EDTA tubes following their own protocols. Collaborator samples were shipped for TCRbeta analysis as frozen whole blood, isolated PBMCs, or DNA extracted from either sample type. Results and caveats for the whole study, not just this receptor: Clinical and demographic metadata were provided uncurated, with the amount varying by source and participant.

CDR1 is given as LNHDA and CDR2 as SQIVND, both from the germline V gene (reference sequence). From the cysteine through the phenylalanine, the CDR3 covers 16 amino acids. Only the CDR3 region is kept as DNA, spanning 48 bases read in frame from base 1. A distance of 16 bases separates the germline ends of V and J, which lose 3 bases and 4 bases respectively. Sequenced material: peripheral blood. The source of this sequence is a human donor with COVID-19, enrolled during active disease. The donor label of this sample is uncertain. The V and J genes are TRBV19 and TRBJ1-5; a tentative D call is TRBD1 (6 bases match). CDR3 protein: CASSIQDSHINQPQHF. At the DNA level, the sequence is TGTGCCAGTAGTATCCAGGACAGCCATATTAATCAGCCCCAGCATTTT.